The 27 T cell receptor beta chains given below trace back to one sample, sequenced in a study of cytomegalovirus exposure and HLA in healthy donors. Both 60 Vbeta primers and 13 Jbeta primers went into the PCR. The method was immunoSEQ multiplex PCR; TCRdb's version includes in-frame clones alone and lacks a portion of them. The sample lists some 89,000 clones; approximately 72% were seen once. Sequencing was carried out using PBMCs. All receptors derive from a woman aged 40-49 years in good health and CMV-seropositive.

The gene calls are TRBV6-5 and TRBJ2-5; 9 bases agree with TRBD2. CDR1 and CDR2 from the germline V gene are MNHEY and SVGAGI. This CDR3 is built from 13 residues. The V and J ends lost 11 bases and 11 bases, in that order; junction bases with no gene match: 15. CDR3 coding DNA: TGTGCCGAAGGGGCGGGAGGGCCGGGGGAGCAGTACTTC. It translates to CAEGAGGPGEQYF.

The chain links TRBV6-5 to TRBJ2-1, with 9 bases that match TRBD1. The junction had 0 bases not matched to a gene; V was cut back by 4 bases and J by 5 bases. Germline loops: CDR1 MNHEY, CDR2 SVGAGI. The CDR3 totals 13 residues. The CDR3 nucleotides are TGTGCCAGCAGTTGGACAGGGGACAATGAGCAGTTCTTC. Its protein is CASSWTGDNEQFF.

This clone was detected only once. CDR3 in amino acids: CASRRGSNQPQHF. CDR3 nucleotide sequence: TGTGCCAGCAGAAGGGGCAGCAATCAGCCCCAGCATTTT. The rearrangement joins TRBV6-5 to TRBJ1-5; D possibly corresponds to TRBD1 (5 bases). Trimming removed 6 bases at V and 1 base at J, with 7 bases between. Germline V gives CDR1 MNHEY, CDR2 SVGAGI. The CDR3 is 13 amino acids.

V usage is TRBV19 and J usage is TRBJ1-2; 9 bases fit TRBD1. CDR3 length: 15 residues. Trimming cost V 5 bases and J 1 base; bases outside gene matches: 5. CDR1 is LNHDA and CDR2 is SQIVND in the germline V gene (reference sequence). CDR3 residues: CASSRGQGSNYGYTF. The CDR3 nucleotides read TGTGCCAGTAGTCGCGGACAGGGGAGTAACTATGGCTACACCTTC.

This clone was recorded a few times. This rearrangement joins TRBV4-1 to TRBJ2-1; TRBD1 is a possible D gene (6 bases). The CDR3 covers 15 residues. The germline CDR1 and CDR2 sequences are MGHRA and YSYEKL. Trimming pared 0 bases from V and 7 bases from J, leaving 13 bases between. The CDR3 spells CASSQERGFWNEQFF. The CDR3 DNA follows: TGCGCCAGCAGCCAAGAGAGGGGGTTCTGGAATGAGCAGTTCTTC.

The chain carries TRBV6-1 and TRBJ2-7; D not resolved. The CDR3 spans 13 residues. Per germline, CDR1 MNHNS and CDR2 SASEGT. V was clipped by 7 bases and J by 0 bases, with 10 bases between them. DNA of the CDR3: TGTGCCAGCACGCTCCAGATCTCCTACGAGCAGTACTTC. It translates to CASTLQISYEQYF.

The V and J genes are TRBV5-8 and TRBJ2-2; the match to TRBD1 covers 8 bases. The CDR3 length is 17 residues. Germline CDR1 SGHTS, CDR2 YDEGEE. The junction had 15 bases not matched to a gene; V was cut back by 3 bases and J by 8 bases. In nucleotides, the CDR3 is TGTGCCAGCAGCTGGCCCCCGGACAGGGAAATTTCGGGGGAGCTGTTTTTT. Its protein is CASSWPPDREISGELFF.

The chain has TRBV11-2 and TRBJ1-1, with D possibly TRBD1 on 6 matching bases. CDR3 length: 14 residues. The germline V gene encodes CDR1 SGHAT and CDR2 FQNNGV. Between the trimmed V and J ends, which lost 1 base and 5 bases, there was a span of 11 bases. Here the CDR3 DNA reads TGTGCCAGCAGCTTAGGGGCAAGGGGGACTGAAGCTTTCTTT. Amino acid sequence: CASSLGARGTEAFF.

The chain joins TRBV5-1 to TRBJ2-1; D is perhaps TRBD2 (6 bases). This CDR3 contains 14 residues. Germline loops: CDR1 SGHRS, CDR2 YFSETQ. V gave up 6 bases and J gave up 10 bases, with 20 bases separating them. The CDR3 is CASKGMGGAVEQFF. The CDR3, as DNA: TGCGCCAGCAAGGGGATGGGGGGAGCGGTAGAGCAGTTCTTC.

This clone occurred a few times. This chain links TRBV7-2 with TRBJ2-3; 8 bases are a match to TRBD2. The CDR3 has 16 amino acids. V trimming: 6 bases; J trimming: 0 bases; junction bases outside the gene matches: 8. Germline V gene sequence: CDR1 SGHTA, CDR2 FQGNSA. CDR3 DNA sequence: TGTGCCAGCAGAACCGGGGGGGGGCTGAGCACAGATACGCAGTATTTT. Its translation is CASRTGGGLSTDTQYF.

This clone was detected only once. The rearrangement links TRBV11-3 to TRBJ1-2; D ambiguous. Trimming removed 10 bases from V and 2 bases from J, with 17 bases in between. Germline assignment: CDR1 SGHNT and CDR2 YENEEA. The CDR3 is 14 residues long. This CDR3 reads CATSLRSGNYGYTF. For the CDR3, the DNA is TGTGCCACCTCCCTGCGATCCGGGAACTATGGCTACACCTTC.

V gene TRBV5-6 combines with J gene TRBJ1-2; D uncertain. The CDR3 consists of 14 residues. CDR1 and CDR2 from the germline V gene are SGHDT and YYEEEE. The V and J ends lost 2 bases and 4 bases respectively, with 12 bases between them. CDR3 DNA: TGTGCCAGCAGCTTCGTCGAGGGATTCTATGGCTACACCTTC. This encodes CASSFVEGFYGYTF.

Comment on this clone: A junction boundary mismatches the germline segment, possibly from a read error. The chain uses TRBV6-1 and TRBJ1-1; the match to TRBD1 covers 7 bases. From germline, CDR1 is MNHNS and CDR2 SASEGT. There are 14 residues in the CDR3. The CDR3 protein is CVSSKDRVNTEAFF. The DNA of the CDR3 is TGTGTCAGCAGCAAAGACAGGGTGAACACTGAAGCTTTCTTT.

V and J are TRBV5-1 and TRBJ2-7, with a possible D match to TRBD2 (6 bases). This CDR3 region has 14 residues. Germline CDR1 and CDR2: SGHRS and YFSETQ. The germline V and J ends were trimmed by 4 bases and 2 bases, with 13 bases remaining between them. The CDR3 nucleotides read TGCGCCAGCAGCGTTAGCGGAAGTACCTACGAGCAGTACTTC. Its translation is CASSVSGSTYEQYF. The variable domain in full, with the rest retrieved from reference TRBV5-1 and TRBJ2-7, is KAGVTQTPRYLIKTRGQQVTLSCSPISGHRSVSWYQQTPGQGLQFLFEYFSETQRNKGNFPGRFSGRQFSNSRSEMNVSTLELGDSALYLCASSVSGSTYEQYFGPGTRLTVT.

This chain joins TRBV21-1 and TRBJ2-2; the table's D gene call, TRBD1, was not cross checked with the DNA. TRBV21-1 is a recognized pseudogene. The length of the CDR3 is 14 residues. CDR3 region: CASSLPGNTGELFF. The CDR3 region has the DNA TGTGCCAGCAGTTTACCAGGGAACACCGGGGAGCTGTTTTTT.

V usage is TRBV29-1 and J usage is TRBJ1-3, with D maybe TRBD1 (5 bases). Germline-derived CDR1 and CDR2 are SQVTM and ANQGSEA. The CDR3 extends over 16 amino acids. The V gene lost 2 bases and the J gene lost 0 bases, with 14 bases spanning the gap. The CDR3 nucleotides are TGCAGCGTTGAATTGGTTGGACACATCTCTGGAAACACCATATATTTT. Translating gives CSVELVGHISGNTIYF.

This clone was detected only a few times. CDR3 DNA: TGTGCCAGCAGCTCCCAGGGACAGGGATATATCGACGAGCAGTACTTC. Amino acid sequence: CASSSQGQGYIDEQYF. The chain has TRBV27 and TRBJ2-7, with 9 positions matching TRBD1. Germline CDR1 reads MNHEY; CDR2 reads SMNVEV (reference sequence). The CDR3 totals 16 residues. V lost 6 bases to trimming and J lost 5 bases; unmatched junction nucleotides: 14.

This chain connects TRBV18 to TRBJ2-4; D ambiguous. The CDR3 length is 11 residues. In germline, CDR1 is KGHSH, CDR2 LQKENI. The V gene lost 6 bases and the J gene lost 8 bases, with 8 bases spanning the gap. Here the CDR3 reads CASSTEDIQYF. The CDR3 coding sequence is TGTGCCAGCTCGACTGAGGACATTCAGTACTTC.

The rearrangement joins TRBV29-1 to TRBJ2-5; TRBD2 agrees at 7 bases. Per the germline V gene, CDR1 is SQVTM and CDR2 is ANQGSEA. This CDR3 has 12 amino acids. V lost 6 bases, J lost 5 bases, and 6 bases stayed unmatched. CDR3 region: CSVMGGGETQYF. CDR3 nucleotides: TGCAGCGTAATGGGGGGAGGGGAGACCCAGTACTTC.

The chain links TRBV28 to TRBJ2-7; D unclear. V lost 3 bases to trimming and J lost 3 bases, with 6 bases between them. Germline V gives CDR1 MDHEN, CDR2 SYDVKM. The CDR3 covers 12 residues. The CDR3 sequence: CASSFAGYEQYF. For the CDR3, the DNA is TGTGCCAGCAGTTTCGCCGGCTACGAGCAGTACTTC.

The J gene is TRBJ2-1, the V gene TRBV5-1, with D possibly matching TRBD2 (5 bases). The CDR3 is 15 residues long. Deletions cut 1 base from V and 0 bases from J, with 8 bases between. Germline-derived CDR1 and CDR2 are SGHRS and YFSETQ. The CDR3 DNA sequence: TGCGCCAGCAGCTTGAGAGAGGGCTCCTACAATGAGCAGTTCTTC. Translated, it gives CASSLREGSYNEQFF.

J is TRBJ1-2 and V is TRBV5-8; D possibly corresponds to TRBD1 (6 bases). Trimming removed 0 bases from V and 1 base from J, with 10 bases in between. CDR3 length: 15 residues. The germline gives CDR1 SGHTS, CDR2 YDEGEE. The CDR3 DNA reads TGTGCCAGCAGCTTGGCTCAGGGGATTAACTATGGCTACACCTTC. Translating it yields CASSLAQGINYGYTF.

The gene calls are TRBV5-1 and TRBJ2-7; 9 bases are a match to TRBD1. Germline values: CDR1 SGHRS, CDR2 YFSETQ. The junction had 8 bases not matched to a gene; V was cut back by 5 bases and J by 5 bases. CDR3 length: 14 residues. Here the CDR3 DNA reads TGCGCCAGCAGGGGGGGGACAGGGAGGCACGAGCAGTACTTC. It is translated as CASRGGTGRHEQYF.

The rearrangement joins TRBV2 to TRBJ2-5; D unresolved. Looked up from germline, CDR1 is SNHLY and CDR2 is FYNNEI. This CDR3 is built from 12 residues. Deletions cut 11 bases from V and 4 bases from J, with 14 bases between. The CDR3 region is CAVSPLLETQYF. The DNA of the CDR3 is TGTGCCGTATCCCCCCTCCTAGAGACCCAGTACTTC. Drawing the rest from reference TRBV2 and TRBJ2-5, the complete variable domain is EPEVTQTPSHQVTQMGQEVILRCVPISNHLYFYWYRQILGQKVEFLVSFYNNEISEKSEIFDDQFSVERPDGSNFTLKIRSTKLEDSAMYFCAVSPLLETQYFGPGTRLLVL.

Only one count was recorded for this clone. The DNA for the CDR3 is TGTGCCACCAGAGGTGCTAGCGGGAGGGCCCTAACCAGTTCCTACAATGAGCAGTTCTTC. It codes for CATRGASGRALTSSYNEQFF. The chain uses TRBV15 and TRBJ2-1, with 12 nucleotides matching TRBD2. This CDR3 has 20 residues. Trimming at V came to 6 bases and at J to 1 base, leaving 16 bases not matched to a gene. From germline, CDR1 is LNHNV and CDR2 YYDKDF (reference sequence).

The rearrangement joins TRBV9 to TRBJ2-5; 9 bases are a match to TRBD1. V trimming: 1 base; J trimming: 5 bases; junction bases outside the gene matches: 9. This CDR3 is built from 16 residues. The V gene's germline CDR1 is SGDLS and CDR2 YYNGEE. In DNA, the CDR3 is TGTGCCAGCAGCGTAACCGGGACAGGGTTATTCGAGACCCAGTACTTC. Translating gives CASSVTGTGLFETQYF.

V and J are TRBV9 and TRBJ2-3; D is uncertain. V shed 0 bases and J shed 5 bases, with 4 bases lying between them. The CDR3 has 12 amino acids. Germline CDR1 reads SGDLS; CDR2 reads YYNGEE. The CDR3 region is CASSVGVDTQYF. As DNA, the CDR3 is TGTGCCAGCAGCGTAGGCGTAGATACGCAGTATTTT. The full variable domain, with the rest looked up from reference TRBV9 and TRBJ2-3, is DSGVTQTPKHLITATGQRVTLRCSPRSGDLSVYWYQQSLDQGLQFLIQYYNGEERAKGNILERFSAQQFPDLHSELNLSSLELGDSALYFCASSVGVDTQYFGPGTRLTVL.